This TCR beta chain was profiled in a study of identical twins. In its sample, this clonotype was seen many times. The ends were cut back, 6 bases at V and 9 bases at J, with 12 bases in the middle. This CDR3 has 12 amino acids. Germline V gene data show CDR1 as MNHEY and CDR2 as SVGAGI. TCRdb analysed the 5' RACE reads with MiXCR anew, one entry per CDR3 protein. The sample carries about 150,000 distinct CDR3 sequences, around 3.4% recorded once. The sequence was obtained from a young man in good health. Sequencing was carried out using memory T cells sorted from blood. J is TRBJ2-1 and V is TRBV6-5; no definite D call. Here the CDR3 DNA reads TGTGCCAGCAGGCGCGAGGTGGGTGAGCAGTTCTTC. It is translated as CASRREVGEQFF.